Presented here are 10 T cell receptor beta chains from one specimen sequenced in a study of CD8 T cells in ankylosing spondylitis. TCRdb called the 5' RACE reads again in MiXCR, with one record for every CDR3 protein. The table records approximately 100,000 distinct CDR3 sequences, about 8.3% of them present only once. Sequenced: blood, either unsorted or a sorted T cell fraction (not recorded which). The receptors were sampled from a male donor with ankylosing spondylitis or in good health (not recorded which).

Many counts were recorded for this clonotype. The V and J genes are TRBV29-1 and TRBJ2-5, with 10 positions matching TRBD2. V lost 0 bases, J lost 4 bases, and 2 bases stayed unmatched. Germline loops: CDR1 SQVTM, CDR2 ANQGSEA. CDR3 length equals 14 residues. This CDR3 is CSVEDRLAGETQYF. The CDR3 nucleotides read TGCAGCGTTGAAGATCGACTAGCGGGAGAGACCCAGTACTTC.

This clonotype was seen repeatedly, ten times or more. This chain connects TRBV27 to TRBJ2-2, with D possibly being TRBD1 (6 bases). With 4 bases removed from V and 5 bases from J, the gap between germline ends came to 17 bases. The CDR3 runs to 16 residues. Germline assignment: CDR1 MNHEY and CDR2 SMNVEV (reference sequence). DNA of the CDR3: TGTGCCAGCAGTTCTGGACAGACCCCCCTAACCGGGGAGCTGTTTTTT. Translated, it gives CASSSGQTPLTGELFF.

This clonotype was recorded many times. J is TRBJ1-1 and V is TRBV5-1; D is possibly TRBD1 (5 bases). The CDR3 contains 16 residues. Germline CDR1 reads SGHRS; CDR2 reads YFSETQ. Trimming cost V 0 bases and J 5 bases, with 17 bases left between them. The CDR3 here is CASSLGIYREGTEAFF. CDR3 in DNA: TGCGCCAGCAGCTTGGGAATTTATCGCGAGGGGACTGAAGCTTTCTTT.

This clonotype was seen more than once but under ten times. V and J are TRBV21-1 and TRBJ2-5; TRBD2 is taken as the D call from the table, unchecked against the DNA. TRBV21-1 has pseudogene status. The length of the CDR3 is 12 residues. The CDR3 sequence: CAMASDQETQYF. In DNA, the CDR3 is TGTGCCATGGCTAGCGATCAAGAGACCCAGTACTTC.

Remarks on this clonotype: A much larger clone lies one base from this, so it may be a read error. This CDR3 is missing its conserved last phenylalanine or tryptophan, likely due to a read error. The genes are TRBV10-2 and TRBJ2-3; 7 positions agree with TRBD2. Germline-derived CDR1 and CDR2 are WSHSY and SAAADI. The CDR3 runs to 14 residues. Losses at the gene ends were 7 bases for V and 3 bases for J; bases not matched to a gene: 7. The CDR3 loop reads CASKGGSVTDTQYS. The CDR3 DNA is TGCGCCAGCAAAGGCGGGAGCGTGACAGATACGCAGTATTCT.

This clonotype was seen repeatedly, ten times or more. The chain is built from TRBV5-1 and TRBJ2-1, with 11 positions matching TRBD1. The CDR3 has 15 residues. Losses at the gene ends were 4 bases for V and 4 bases for J; bases not matched to a gene: 4. The V gene's germline CDR1 is SGHRS and CDR2 YFSETQ. The CDR3 sequence is CASSLGQGGYNEQFF. The CDR3 DNA reads TGCGCCAGCAGCCTGGGACAGGGGGGATACAATGAGCAGTTCTTC.

This clonotype was seen repeatedly, ten times or more. The CDR3, as DNA: TGTGCCAGCAGCTCGGTAACTAGCGGGGGGCCGCAGTATTTT. Its translation: CASSSVTSGGPQYF. The chain has TRBV7-2 and TRBJ2-3; TRBD2 agrees at 12 bases. Germline lookup yields CDR1 SGHTA and CDR2 FQGNSA. V was pared by 4 bases and J by 10 bases, with 6 bases of the junction left unmatched. This CDR3 has 14 residues.

In this sample, this clonotype turned up many times. No DNA is shown, since the ends of the CDR3 on it are uncertain; the CDR3 is the one TCRdb lists. The chain uses TRBV28 and TRBJ2-1; the table's D call, TRBD1, has no DNA check behind it. The CDR3 extends over 16 residues, inclusive of both ends. Germline values: CDR1 MDHEN, CDR2 SYDVKM. The CDR3 loop is CASSTSFGGAYNEQFF.

Ten or more counts support this clonotype. This chain connects TRBV7-2 to TRBJ2-1, with D maybe TRBD2 (5 bases). V was trimmed by 1 base and J by 8 bases, leaving 18 bases between them. Germline CDR1 reads SGHTA; CDR2 reads FQGNSA. The CDR3 covers 16 residues. CDR3 nucleotide sequence: TGTGCCAGCAGCTTAGTAGGTTACGGGGTACTGGATGAGCAGTTCTTC. Encoded protein: CASSLVGYGVLDEQFF.

This clonotype has ten or more counts. The chain couples TRBV27 to TRBJ2-7; D not certain. The CDR3 is made up of 12 amino acids. Trimming cost V 1 base and J 6 bases, with 7 bases left between them. From germline, CDR1 is MNHEY and CDR2 SMNVEV (reference sequence). DNA of the CDR3: TGTGCCAGCAGTTTATGGGGTCGCGAGCAGTACTTC. This gives the protein CASSLWGREQYF.